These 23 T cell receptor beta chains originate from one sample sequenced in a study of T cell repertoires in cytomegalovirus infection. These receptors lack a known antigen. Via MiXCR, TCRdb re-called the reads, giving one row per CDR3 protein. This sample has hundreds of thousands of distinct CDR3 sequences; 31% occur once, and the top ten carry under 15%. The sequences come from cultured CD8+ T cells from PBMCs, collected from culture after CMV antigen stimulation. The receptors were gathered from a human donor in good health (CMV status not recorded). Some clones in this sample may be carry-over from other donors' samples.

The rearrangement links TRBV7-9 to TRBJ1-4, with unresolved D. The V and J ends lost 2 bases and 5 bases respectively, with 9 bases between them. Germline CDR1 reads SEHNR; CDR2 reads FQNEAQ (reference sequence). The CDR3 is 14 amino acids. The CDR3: CASSLKIGNEKLFF. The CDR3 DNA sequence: TGTGCCAGCAGCTTAAAGATCGGGAATGAAAAACTGTTTTTT. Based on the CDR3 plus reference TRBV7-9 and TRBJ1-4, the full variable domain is DTGVSQNPRHKITKRGQNVTFRCDPISEHNRLYWYRQTLGQGPEFLTYFQNEAQLEKSRLLSDRFSAERPKGSFSTLEIQRTEQGDSAMYLCASSLKIGNEKLFFGSGTQLSVL.

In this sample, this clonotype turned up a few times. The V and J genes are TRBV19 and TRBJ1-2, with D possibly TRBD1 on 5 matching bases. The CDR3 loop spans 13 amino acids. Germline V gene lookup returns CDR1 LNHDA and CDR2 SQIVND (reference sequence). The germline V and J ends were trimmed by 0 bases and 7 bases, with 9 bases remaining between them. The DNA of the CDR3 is TGTGCCAGTAGTATAGAAGTCAGGGTTGGCTACACCTTC. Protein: CASSIEVRVGYTF.

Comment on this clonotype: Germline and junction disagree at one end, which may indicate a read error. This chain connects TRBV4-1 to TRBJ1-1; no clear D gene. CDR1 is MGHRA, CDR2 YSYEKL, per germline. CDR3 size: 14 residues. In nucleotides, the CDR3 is TGTGCCAGCAGCCAAGATGATGGGCGGACTGAAGCTTTCTTT. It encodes CASSQDDGRTEAFF.

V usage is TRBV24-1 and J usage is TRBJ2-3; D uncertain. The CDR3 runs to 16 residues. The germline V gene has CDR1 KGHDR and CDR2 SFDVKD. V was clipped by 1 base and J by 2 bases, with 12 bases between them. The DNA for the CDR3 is TGTGCCACCAGTGATTTCCGTATAGCTGACACAGATACGCAGTATTTT. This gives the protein CATSDFRIADTDTQYF.

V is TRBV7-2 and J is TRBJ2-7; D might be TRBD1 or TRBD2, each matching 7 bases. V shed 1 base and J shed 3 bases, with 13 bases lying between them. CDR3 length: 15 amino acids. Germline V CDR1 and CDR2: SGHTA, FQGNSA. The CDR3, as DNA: TGTGCCAGCAGCTTAGTTCCAGGGGGGGACTACGAGCAGTACTTC. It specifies CASSLVPGGDYEQYF.

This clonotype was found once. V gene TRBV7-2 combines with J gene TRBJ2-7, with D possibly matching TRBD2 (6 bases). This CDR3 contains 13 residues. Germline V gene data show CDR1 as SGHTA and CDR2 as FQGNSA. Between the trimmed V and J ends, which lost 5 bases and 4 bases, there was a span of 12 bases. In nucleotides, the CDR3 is TGTGCCAGCAGCGTCGGACGGGAGTACGAGCAGTACGTC. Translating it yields CASSVGREYEQYV.

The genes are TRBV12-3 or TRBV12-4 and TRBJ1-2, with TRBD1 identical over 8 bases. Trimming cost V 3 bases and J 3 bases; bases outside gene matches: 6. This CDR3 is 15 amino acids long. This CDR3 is CASSLPGGADYGYTF. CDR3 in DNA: TGTGCCAGCAGTTTGCCAGGGGGCGCTGACTATGGCTACACCTTC.

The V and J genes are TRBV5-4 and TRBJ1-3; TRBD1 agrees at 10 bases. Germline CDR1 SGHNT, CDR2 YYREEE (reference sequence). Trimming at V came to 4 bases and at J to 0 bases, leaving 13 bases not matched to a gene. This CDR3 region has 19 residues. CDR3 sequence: CASSNTGTGASISGNTIYF. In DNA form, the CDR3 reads TGTGCCAGCAGCAACACCGGGACAGGGGCCTCCATCTCTGGAAACACCATATATTTT. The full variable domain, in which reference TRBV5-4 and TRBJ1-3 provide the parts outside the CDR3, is ETGVTQSPTHLIKTRGQQVTLRCSSQSGHNTVSWYQQALGQGPQFIFQYYREEENGRGNFPPRFSGLQFPNYSSELNVNALELDDSALYLCASSNTGTGASISGNTIYFGEGSWLTVV.

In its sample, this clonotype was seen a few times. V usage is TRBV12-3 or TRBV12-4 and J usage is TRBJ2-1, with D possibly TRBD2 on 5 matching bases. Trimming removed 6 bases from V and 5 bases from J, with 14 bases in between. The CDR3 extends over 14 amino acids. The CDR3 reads CASRFEGAHNEQFF. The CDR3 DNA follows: TGTGCCAGCAGGTTTGAGGGAGCCCACAATGAGCAGTTCTTC.

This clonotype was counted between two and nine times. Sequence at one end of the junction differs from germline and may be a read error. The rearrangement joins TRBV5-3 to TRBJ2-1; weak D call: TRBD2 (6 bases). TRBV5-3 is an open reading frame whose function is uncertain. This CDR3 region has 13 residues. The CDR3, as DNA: TGTGCCAGCAGCTTGGCGGGGTCGGGGGAGCAGTTCTTC. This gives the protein CASSLAGSGEQFF.

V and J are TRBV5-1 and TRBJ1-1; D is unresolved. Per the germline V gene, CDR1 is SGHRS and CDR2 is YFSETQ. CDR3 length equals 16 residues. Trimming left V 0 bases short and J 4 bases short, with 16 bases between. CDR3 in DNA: TGCGCCAGCAGCTTGGCCCGGCATGGGTCGCGCACTGAAGCTTTCTTT. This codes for CASSLARHGSRTEAFF. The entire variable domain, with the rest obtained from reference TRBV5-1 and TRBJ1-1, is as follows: KAGVTQTPRYLIKTRGQQVTLSCSPISGHRSVSWYQQTPGQGLQFLFEYFSETQRNKGNFPGRFSGRQFSNSRSEMNVSTLELGDSALYLCASSLARHGSRTEAFFGQGTRLTVV.

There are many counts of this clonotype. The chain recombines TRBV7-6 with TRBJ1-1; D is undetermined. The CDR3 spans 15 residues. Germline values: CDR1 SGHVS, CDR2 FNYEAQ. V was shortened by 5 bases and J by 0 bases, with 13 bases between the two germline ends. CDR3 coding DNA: TGTGCCAGCAGCAAGAACGGGCAGATGAACACTGAAGCTTTCTTT. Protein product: CASSKNGQMNTEAFF.

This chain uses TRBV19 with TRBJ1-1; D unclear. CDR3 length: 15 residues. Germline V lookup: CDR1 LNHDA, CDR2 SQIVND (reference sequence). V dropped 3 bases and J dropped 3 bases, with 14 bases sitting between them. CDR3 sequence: CASSIQQRMDTEAFF. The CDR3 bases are TGTGCCAGTAGTATCCAACAACGAATGGACACTGAAGCTTTCTTT.

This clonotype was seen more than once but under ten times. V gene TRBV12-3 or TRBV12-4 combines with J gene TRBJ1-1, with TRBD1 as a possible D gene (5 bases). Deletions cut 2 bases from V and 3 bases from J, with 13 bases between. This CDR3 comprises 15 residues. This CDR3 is CASSLWRGWDTEAFF. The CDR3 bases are TGTGCCAGCAGTTTATGGAGGGGATGGGACACTGAAGCTTTCTTT.

In DNA form, the CDR3 reads TGCGCCAGCAGTCAACTCCCAGGGCGGGGAAATTTAGCCGGGGAGCTGTTTTTT. Its translation: CASSQLPGRGNLAGELFF. The chain links TRBV23-1 to TRBJ2-2; tentative D call: TRBD2 (6 bases). TRBV23-1 is designated an ORF whose function remains uncertain. This CDR3 comprises 18 residues. With 2 bases removed from V and 6 bases from J, the gap between germline ends came to 22 bases.

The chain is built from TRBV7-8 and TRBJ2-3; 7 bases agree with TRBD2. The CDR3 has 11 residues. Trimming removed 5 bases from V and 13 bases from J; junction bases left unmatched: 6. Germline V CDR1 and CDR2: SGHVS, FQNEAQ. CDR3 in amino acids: CASSRGEAEYF. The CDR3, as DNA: TGTGCCAGCAGCCGGGGGGAGGCGGAGTATTTT. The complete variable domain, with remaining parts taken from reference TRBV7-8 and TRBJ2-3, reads GAGVSQSPRYKVAKRGQDVALRCDPISGHVSLFWYQQALGQGPEFLTYFQNEAQLDKSGLPSDRFFAERPEGSVSTLKIQRTQQEDSAVYLCASSRGEAEYFGPGTRLTVL.

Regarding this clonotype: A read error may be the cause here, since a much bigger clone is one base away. The CDR3 DNA sequence: TGTGCCAGCAGTTTTTACCCTGGCGACGCCTCTGGGGTTGACACTGAAGCTTTCTTT. Its translation: CASSFYPGDASGVDTEAFF. The chain is built from TRBV12-3 or TRBV12-4 and TRBJ1-1; D is uncertain. This CDR3 has 19 amino acids. V was trimmed by 3 bases and J by 3 bases, leaving 26 bases between them.

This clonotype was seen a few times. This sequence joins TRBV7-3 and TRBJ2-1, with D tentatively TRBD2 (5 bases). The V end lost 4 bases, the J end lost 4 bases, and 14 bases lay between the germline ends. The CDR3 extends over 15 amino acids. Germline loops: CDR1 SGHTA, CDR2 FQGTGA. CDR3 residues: CASSSNLAGYNEQFF. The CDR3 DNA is TGTGCCAGCAGCTCCAATCTGGCGGGTTACAATGAGCAGTTCTTC.

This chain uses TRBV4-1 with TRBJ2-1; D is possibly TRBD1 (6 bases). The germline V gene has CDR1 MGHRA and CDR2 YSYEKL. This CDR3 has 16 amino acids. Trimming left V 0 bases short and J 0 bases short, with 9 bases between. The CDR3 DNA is TGCGCCAGCAGCCAAGATCCAGGGGTCTCCTACAATGAGCAGTTCTTC. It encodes CASSQDPGVSYNEQFF.

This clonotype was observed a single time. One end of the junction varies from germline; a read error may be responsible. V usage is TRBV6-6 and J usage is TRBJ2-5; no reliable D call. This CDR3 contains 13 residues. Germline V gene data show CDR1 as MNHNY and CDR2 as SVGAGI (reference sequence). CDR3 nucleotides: TGTGTCAGCGCAAGGGAAATGGGAGAGACCCAGTACTTC. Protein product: CVSAREMGETQYF.

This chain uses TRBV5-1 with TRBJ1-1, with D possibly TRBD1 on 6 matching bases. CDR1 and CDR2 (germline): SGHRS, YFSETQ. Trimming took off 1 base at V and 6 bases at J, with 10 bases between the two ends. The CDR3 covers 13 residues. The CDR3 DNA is TGCGCCAGCAGCTTGAGGGGGGCCCCTGAAGCTTTCTTT. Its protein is CASSLRGAPEAFF. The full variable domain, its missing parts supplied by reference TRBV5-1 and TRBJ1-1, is KAGVTQTPRYLIKTRGQQVTLSCSPISGHRSVSWYQQTPGQGLQFLFEYFSETQRNKGNFPGRFSGRQFSNSRSEMNVSTLELGDSALYLCASSLRGAPEAFFGQGTRLTVV.

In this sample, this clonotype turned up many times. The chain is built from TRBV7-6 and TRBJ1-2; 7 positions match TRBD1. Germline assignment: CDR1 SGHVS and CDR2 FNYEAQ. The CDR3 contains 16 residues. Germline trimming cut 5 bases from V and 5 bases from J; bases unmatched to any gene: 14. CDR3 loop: CASSTRQGDALYGYTF. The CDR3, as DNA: TGTGCCAGCAGCACCAGACAGGGAGACGCCCTTTATGGCTACACCTTC.

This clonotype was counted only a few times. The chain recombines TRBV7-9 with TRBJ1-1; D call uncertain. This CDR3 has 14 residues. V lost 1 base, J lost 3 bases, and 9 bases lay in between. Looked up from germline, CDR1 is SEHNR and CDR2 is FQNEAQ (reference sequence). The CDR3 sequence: CASSLGGIYTEAFF. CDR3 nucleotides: TGTGCCAGCAGCTTAGGCGGTATTTACACTGAAGCTTTCTTT.